This T cell receptor (beta chain) was documented in a study of blood T cells in healthy people across ages. General study results and limits: Long-lived donors exceeded aged donors in naive CD4+ cells and diversity.

This clonotype occurred many times. Its specificity is unknown. Alongside a J-beta primer mix, a sample-barcoded 5' primer served in a second PCR lasting roughly 7 to 11 cycles. TCRdb reprocessed the 5' RACE reads with MiXCR, giving one entry per CDR3 protein. Of about 840,000 distinct CDR3 sequences listed, roughly 28% are singletons. Germline CDR1 is MNHEY and CDR2 is SMNVEV (reference sequence). The CDR3 is 19 residues long. J gave up 10 bases and V 0 bases, and 20 bases lay outside the gene matches. The same sample was also studied in work on T cells of mothers and their children. That work adds: Nine systemically healthy Caucasian donors: three mothers, six children.

Sequenced material: blood. This clonotype originated in a woman aged 40 to 55 in good health. The V and J genes are TRBV27 and TRBJ2-1; 8 bases are a match to TRBD2. CDR3: CASSLSGLKGLGAFGEQFF. DNA of the CDR3: TGTGCCAGCAGTTTATCCGGGTTAAAGGGACTAGGGGCTTTTGGCGAGCAGTTCTTC.